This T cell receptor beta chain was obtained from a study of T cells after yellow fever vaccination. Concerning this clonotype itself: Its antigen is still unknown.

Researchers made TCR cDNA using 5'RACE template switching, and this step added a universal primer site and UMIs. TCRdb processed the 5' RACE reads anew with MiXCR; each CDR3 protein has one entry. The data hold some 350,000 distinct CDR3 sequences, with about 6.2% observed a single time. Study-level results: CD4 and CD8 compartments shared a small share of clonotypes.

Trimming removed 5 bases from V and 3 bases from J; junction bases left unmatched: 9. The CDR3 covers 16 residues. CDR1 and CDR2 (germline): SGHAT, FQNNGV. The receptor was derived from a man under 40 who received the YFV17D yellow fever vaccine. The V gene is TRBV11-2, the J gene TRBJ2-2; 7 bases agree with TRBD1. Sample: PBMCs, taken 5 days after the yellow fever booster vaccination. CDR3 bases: TGTGCCAGCAGCGGCAGGGGGTTTATTGACACCGGGGAGCTGTTTTTT. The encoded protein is CASSGRGFIDTGELFF.